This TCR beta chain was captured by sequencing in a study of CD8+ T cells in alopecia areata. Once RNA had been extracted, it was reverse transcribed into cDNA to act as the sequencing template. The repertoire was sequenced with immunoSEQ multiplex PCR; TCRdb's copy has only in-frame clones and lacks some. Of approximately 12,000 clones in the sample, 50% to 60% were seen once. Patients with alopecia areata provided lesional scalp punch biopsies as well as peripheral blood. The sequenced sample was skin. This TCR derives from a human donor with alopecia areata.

The CDR3 protein is CASSALGLADQETQYF. The CDR3 DNA follows: TGTGCCAGCAGTGCCTTGGGACTAGCGGATCAAGAGACCCAGTACTTC. This chain connects TRBV2 to TRBJ2-5; TRBD2 matches at 11 bases. V was pared by 4 bases and J by 2 bases, with 6 bases of the junction left unmatched. There are 16 residues in the CDR3. CDR1 and CDR2 (germline): SNHLY, FYNNEI.